Listed below are T cell receptor beta chains from one sample, sequenced in a study of OX40 agonist ivuxolimab in advanced cancers. Assay used: immunoSEQ multiplex PCR; TCRdb lists only in-frame clones, some missing. The table includes tens of thousands of clones, 94% detected once. The sequences come from CD4+ or CD8+ T cells sorted from blood, collected in a trial of the OX40 agonist ivuxolimab. The receptor source for this set is an adult with an advanced solid tumor such as melanoma, head and neck, liver or kidney cancer. CDR3s include the opening cysteine and the closing phenylalanine or tryptophan. D genes are given only for firm matches. The size of a clone is reported for some rows only, either as once, few or many, or as a class for expanded clones.

j_gene | d_gene | v_gene | abundance | CDR3nt | CDR3aa
TRBJ1-2 | TRBD1 | TRBV13 | . | TGTGCCAGCAGCTACACCGGGACAGGGGGCATATATGGCTACACCTTC | CASSYTGTGGIYGYTF
TRBJ2-7 | TRBD2 | TRBV5-4 | . | TGTGCCAGCCACCTAGCGGGAGGGCTGGGCGAGCAGTACTTC | CASHLAGGLGEQYF
TRBJ1-1 | . | TRBV27 | . | TGTGCCAGCAGTTTGGGCACAAGAGCTTTCTTT | CASSLGTRAFF
TRBJ2-7 | . | TRBV7-2 | . | TGTGCCAGCAGCCAGTCTCTGACGGAAGGCTACGAGCAGTACTTC | CASSQSLTEGYEQYF
TRBJ2-3 | . | TRBV2 | . | TGTGCCAGCATTGGACGAGCGCTCACAGATACGCAGTATTTT | CASIGRALTDTQYF
TRBJ1-1 | . | TRBV25-1 | few | TGTGCCAGCAGTGAATGGATAGCCACTGAAGCTTTCTTT | CASSEWIATEAFF
TRBJ2-1 | . | TRBV27 | . | TGTGCCAGCGGCGGCAGCTCCTACAATGAGCAGTTCTTC | CASGGSSYNEQFF
TRBJ1-6 | . | TRBV27 | . | TGTGCCAGCAGTTTTTCCAGGGAAGGCTATAATTCACCCCTCCACTTT | CASSFSREGYNSPLHF
TRBJ2-7 | . | TRBV5-1 | . | TGCGCCAGCAGCGGGGACGGCTACGAGCAGTACTTC | CASSGDGYEQYF
TRBJ1-1 | . | TRBV5-1 | . | TGCGCCAGCAGCTTGTCGGGGGGCACTGAAGCTTTCTTT | CASSLSGGTEAFF
TRBJ1-5 | . | TRBV21-1 | once | TGTGCCAGCAGCAATCAGAGGGACACGCTAAATCAGCCCCAGCATTTT | CASSNQRDTLNQPQHF
TRBJ1-1 | TRBD1 | TRBV11-2 | . | TGTGCCAGCAGCCAGGGGGGGACTGAAGCTTTCTTT | CASSQGGTEAFF
TRBJ2-7 | . | TRBV29-1 | . | TGCAGCGTTGCCACGGGACCAGGGGACGAGCAGTACTTC | CSVATGPGDEQYF
TRBJ2-3 | TRBD2 | TRBV9 | . | TGTGCCAGCAGCGTAGATATAAGCGGGAACACAGATACGCAGTATTTT | CASSVDISGNTDTQYF
TRBJ2-1 | TRBD1 | TRBV7-3 | . | TGTGCCAGCAGCTTAAATGTCCTGGGACAGGGGTTCGATGAGCAGTTCTTC | CASSLNVLGQGFDEQFF
TRBJ2-1 | TRBD2 | TRBV4-1 | . | TGCGCCAGCAGCCTGCCGGGACTAGAGAATGAGCAGTTCTTC | CASSLPGLENEQFF
TRBJ2-7 | . | TRBV27 | . | TGTGCCAGCAGCCAAGACAGGTGGGCCTACGAGCAGTACTTC | CASSQDRWAYEQYF
TRBJ2-1 | . | TRBV5-1 | . | TGCGCCAGCAGCCACGGTCAGGGCGGAAATGAGCAGTTCTTC | CASSHGQGGNEQFF
TRBJ1-1 | . | TRBV11-2 | few | TGTGCCAGCAGCTTGTCCAGGAGAAACACTGAAGCTTTCTTT | CASSLSRRNTEAFF
TRBJ1-3 | . | TRBV4-1 | . | TGCGCCAGCCAGGCTTCAAACACCATATATTTT | CASQASNTIYF
TRBJ1-1 | . | TRBV9 | once | TGTGCCAGCAGCGTAGAAGGAGGGGACACTGAAGCTTTCTTT | CASSVEGGDTEAFF
TRBJ1-3 | . | TRBV29-1 | . | TGCAGCGTTCCCATCGGAAACACCATATATTTT | CSVPIGNTIYF
TRBJ2-7 | . | TRBV25-1 | . | TGTGCCAGCAGTTTCGGGGGCTACGAGCAGTACTTC | CASSFGGYEQYF
TRBJ2-7 | TRBD1 | TRBV25-1 | once | TGTGCCAGCAGTGACCCGCCTTCTACAGGGGACGGCTCCTACGAGCAGTACTTC | CASSDPPSTGDGSYEQYF
TRBJ1-5 | . | TRBV4-1 | . | TGCGCCAGCAGCCAAGGTCCAGGAGATCAGCCCCAGCATTTT | CASSQGPGDQPQHF
TRBJ2-2 | . | TRBV5-6 | . | TGTGCCAGCAGCTGGGGCGGGGCCGGGGAGCTGTTTTTT | CASSWGGAGELFF
TRBJ2-5 | TRBD1 | TRBV10-3 | . | TGTGCCATCAGTGACCCCGCGGAGGGACAGGGGGTCCAAGAGACCCAGTACTTC | CAISDPAEGQGVQETQYF
TRBJ2-7 | TRBD2 | TRBV7-9 | . | TGTGCCAGCAGCCACACTAGCGGGACTACTCCCTACGAGCAGTACTTC | CASSHTSGTTPYEQYF
TRBJ2-3 | . | TRBV6-5 | . | TGTGCCAGCAGTTATCTGGGCACAGATACGCAGTATTTT | CASSYLGTDTQYF
TRBJ1-2 | . | TRBV6-6 | . | TGTGCCACCTCGGACAGCCGCTACACCTTC | CATSDSRYTF
TRBJ1-3 | . | TRBV5-6 | . | TGTGCCAGCAGCTTTGACGAGGGGGGTGGAAACACCATATATTTT | CASSFDEGGGNTIYF
TRBJ1-1 | . | TRBV7-6 | . | TGTGCCAGCAGCTTAGGGAGGACGAACACTGAAGCTTTCTTT | CASSLGRTNTEAFF
TRBJ2-7 | . | TRBV6-5 | . | TGTGCCAGCAGTTACGGGGCCCCAGGAAGGAACGAGCAGTACTTC | CASSYGAPGRNEQYF
TRBJ1-2 | . | TRBV2 | . | TGTGCCAGCAGTGAAAACCAGAAAATCTATGGCTACACCTTC | CASSENQKIYGYTF
TRBJ2-3 | . | TRBV6-6 | . | TGTGCCAGCAGCCATTATAGTGGCCTCACAGATACGCAGTATTTT | CASSHYSGLTDTQYF
TRBJ1-5 | . | TRBV5-6 | . | TGTGCCAGCAGCTTGGGGAATCAGCCCCAGCATTTT | CASSLGNQPQHF
TRBJ2-2 | TRBD1 | TRBV27 | . | TGTGCCAGCAGTGCTCACAGGGGCCACTACACCGGGGAGCTGTTTTTT | CASSAHRGHYTGELFF
TRBJ2-7 | TRBD2 | TRBV4-3 | . | TGCGCCAGCAGCCCAACTAGCGGGGGGACCTACGAGCAGTACTTC | CASSPTSGGTYEQYF
TRBJ2-3 | . | TRBV9 | . | TGTGCCAGCACCGGGGGTGGGGGGTTTGGCACAGATACGCAGTATTTT | CASTGGGGFGTDTQYF
TRBJ2-2 | . | TRBV9 | . | TGTGCCAGCAGCAATACCGGGACACCGAACACCGGGGAGCTGTTTTTT | CASSNTGTPNTGELFF
TRBJ2-1 | TRBD1 | TRBV19 | . | TGTGCCAGTGAAATAGGACAGGGAGGAAATGAGCAGTTCTTC | CASEIGQGGNEQFF
TRBJ1-2 | TRBD1 | TRBV13 | . | TGTGCCAGCAGCCTAGGCGGACAGGGATCAGTTGGCTACACCTTC | CASSLGGQGSVGYTF
TRBJ1-2 | . | TRBV6-5 | . | TGTGCCAGCTTTTCTCTGGGTGGTGGCTACACCTTC | CASFSLGGGYTF
TRBJ2-7 | TRBD2 | TRBV30 | . | TGTGCCTGGAGTTCCCGGGGGGTTACCGAGCAGTACTTC | CAWSSRGVTEQYF
TRBJ2-3 | . | TRBV6-5 | . | TGTGCCAGCAGTTCGAGCCGGGGGCTAGATACGCAGTATTTT | CASSSSRGLDTQYF
TRBJ1-1 | . | TRBV6-6 | once | TGTGCCAGCACCCCGTATAGGAGGGGAACTGAAGCTTTCTTT | CASTPYRRGTEAFF
TRBJ1-2 | . | TRBV6-1 | . | TGTGCCAGCAGTGAAGCGGGAGCTAACTATGGCTACACCTTC | CASSEAGANYGYTF
TRBJ1-1 | TRBD1 | TRBV6-5 | . | TGTGCCAGCAGTTACTCCGACAGGGGGCAAGCTTTCTTT | CASSYSDRGQAFF
TRBJ2-7 | TRBD2 | TRBV9 | . | TGTGCCAGCAGCGTAGGTAGTAGCGGGGGCTATCCCGAGCAGTACTTC | CASSVGSSGGYPEQYF
TRBJ1-1 | TRBD1 | TRBV2 | . | TGTGCCAGCAGTGAAGCGACAGGGGCGTTGAACACTGAAGCTTTCTTT | CASSEATGALNTEAFF
TRBJ1-1 | TRBD1 | TRBV7-6 | once | TGTGCCAGCAGCTTCCGGCCGGGACAGGGTCCGAACACTGAAGCTTTCTTT | CASSFRPGQGPNTEAFF
TRBJ2-5 | TRBD1 | TRBV11-2 | . | TGTGCCAGCAGCCACCGTATCCGGGACAGGGAGACCCAGTACTTC | CASSHRIRDRETQYF